The TCR beta chain described here comes from a study of T-cell memory formation after mild COVID-19. The overall study: Largely, TCR clusters stayed within a single donor.

On this clonotype: Its antigen is unknown.

The CDR3 loop spans 16 amino acids. J gave up 10 bases and V 0 bases, and 6 bases lay outside the gene matches. Germline values: CDR1 SGHDT, CDR2 YYEEEE. MiXCR was run by TCRdb on the 5' RACE reads, yielding one entry per CDR3 protein. The sample includes approximately 450,000 distinct CDR3 sequences, about 18% seen only once; the top ten take about 12%. Overall study findings and caveats: Detection of some responders pre-infection suggested pre-existing cross-reactive memory T cells participated.

This chain links TRBV5-6 with TRBJ2-1; 14 positions agree with TRBD2. The receptor's source is an adult woman who had mild COVID-19 (a few samples of this study predate the infection). Cell type and time point are not known. Sequenced: PBMCs or a T cell subset sorted from them (not recorded which). The CDR3 DNA reads TGTGCCAGCAGCTTGGGGGGACTAGCGGGAGTAGGGGAGCAGTTCTTC. Translated, it gives CASSLGGLAGVGEQFF.